The sequence of this TCR beta chain was determined in a study of shared clonotypes between healthy human individuals. Overall study context: The donor pool was made up of two women and a few men aged 18 to 49.

Sequenced by immunoSEQ multiplex PCR; TCRdb stores in-frame clones only, minus some. The sample carries roughly 720,000 clones, about 90% recorded once. The CDR3 length is 15 residues. Germline CDR1 reads LNHDA; CDR2 reads SQIVND (reference sequence). V lost 7 bases, J lost 2 bases, and 6 bases stayed unmatched. This receptor was taken from a man aged 18 to 30 in good health. Some clones in this sample may be carry-over from other donors' samples. Sequencing was done on a sample of memory CD8+ T cells from PBMCs. Subset specified: CD45RO+ cells pooled with CCR7-negative TemRA cells. V and J are TRBV19 and TRBJ2-7, with 12 positions matching TRBD2. CDR3 residues: CASTLRLAGAYEQYF. DNA of the CDR3: TGTGCCAGTACCCTGAGACTAGCGGGAGCCTACGAGCAGTACTTC.